A few counts support the clone carrying this TCR beta chain. The antigen is undetermined. This entry comes from a study of beta chain features in type 1 diabetes. Study outcomes and limitations: Within the patient group, naive, central memory and Treg TCRB repertoires appeared more similar to each other than within healthy donors. In every one of the four CD4+ subsets, TCRB CDR3s were moderately but significantly shorter in Type 1 diabetes patients. A possible short-template PCR bias applies equally to patients and controls.

The study reverse transcribed the entire isolated RNA, so it sequenced expressed TCRB transcripts. Profiled with immunoSEQ multiplex PCR; TCRdb holds only in-frame clones, not every one. The sample has 900,000 or so clones, roughly 17% seen once; the top ten hold 0.02% to 0.025%. Averaging approximately 0.11 L, one heparinised blood draw came from each individual donor. The CDR3 covers 16 residues. V was trimmed by 1 base and J by 4 bases, leaving 15 bases between them. Per the germline V gene, CDR1 is SGHDN and CDR2 is FVKESK. The rearrangement joins TRBV14 to TRBJ2-3, with unresolved D. What was sequenced was naive CD4+ T cells from blood. This clonotype was sampled from a woman between 18 and 29 years old in good health. CDR3 in amino acids: CASSQVAYRRADTQYF. The DNA of the CDR3 is TGTGCCAGCAGCCAAGTGGCTTACCGACGCGCAGATACGCAGTATTTT.